This T cell receptor beta chain was sequenced in a study of Ad26.COV2.S vaccination and SARS-CoV-2 variants. Regarding the study as a whole: Vaccine and placebo groups showed comparable non-spike TCR breadth. Using TCR breadth and depth analyses may have led to underestimated total T cell responses. Responses of spike-specific T cells (both CD8+ and CD4+) reportedly showed substantial breadth after vaccination. The placebo group had lower spike-specific TCR breadth than the vaccine recipients did.

A remark on this clone: Antigen unknown.

The ends were cut back, 3 bases at V and 3 bases at J, with 6 bases in the middle. CDR1 is PRHDT, CDR2 FYEKMQ, per germline (reference sequence). The CDR3 loop spans 12 amino acids. Assay used: immunoSEQ multiplex PCR; TCRdb lists only in-frame clones, some missing. The table lists over 100,000 clones, 60% to 85% of them singletons. This TCR came from a human donor who had recovered from COVID-19. The chain joins TRBV13 to TRBJ2-7, with unresolved D. This specimen consisted of peripheral blood, obtained after recovery from COVID-19. CDR3 coding DNA: TGTGCCAGCAGCTTTGATAACTACGAGCAGTACTTC. The encoded protein is CASSFDNYEQYF.